The text below deals with one TCR beta chain. The antigen is not known. Hyperthyroidism had been newly diagnosed in patients aged 18 to 65, and its duration was under 2 months. It was RNA transcripts that yielded the amplified TCR beta CDR3 regions. A set of HTBI primers served as the primers for a first-round RT-PCR of the TCR CDR3. TCRdb processed the multiplex PCR reads anew with MiXCR; each CDR3 protein has one entry. Of 450,000 to 600,000 distinct CDR3 sequences detected, 12% to 15% appear once; the ten largest clones hold approximately 14%. The data belong to a study of T cells in Graves' hyperthyroidism and ophthalmopathy. The germline V gene encodes CDR1 SNHLY and CDR2 FYNNEI. V dropped 0 bases and J dropped 5 bases, with 17 bases sitting between them. The CDR3 runs 16 residues. Whole-study results and caveats: Blood also carried most thyroid clonotypes expanded above 0.001. Model-based prediction identified ophthalmopathy a median around 6.5 months prior to its onset.

The sequence derives from a woman between 35 and 50 years old with Graves' hyperthyroidism. The chain is built from TRBV2 and TRBJ2-7, with TRBD2 as a possible D gene (5 bases). Sequenced input: blood. The DNA of the CDR3 is TGTGCCAGCAGTGAAGCGGAGGCGCAGGTCGGCCACGAGCAGTACTTC. Translated: CASSEAEAQVGHEQYF. The complete variable domain, with remaining parts taken from reference TRBV2 and TRBJ2-7, reads EPEVTQTPSHQVTQMGQEVILRCVPISNHLYFYWYRQILGQKVEFLVSFYNNEISEKSEIFDDQFSVERPDGSNFTLKIRSTKLEDSAMYFCASSEAEAQVGHEQYFGPGTRLTVT.